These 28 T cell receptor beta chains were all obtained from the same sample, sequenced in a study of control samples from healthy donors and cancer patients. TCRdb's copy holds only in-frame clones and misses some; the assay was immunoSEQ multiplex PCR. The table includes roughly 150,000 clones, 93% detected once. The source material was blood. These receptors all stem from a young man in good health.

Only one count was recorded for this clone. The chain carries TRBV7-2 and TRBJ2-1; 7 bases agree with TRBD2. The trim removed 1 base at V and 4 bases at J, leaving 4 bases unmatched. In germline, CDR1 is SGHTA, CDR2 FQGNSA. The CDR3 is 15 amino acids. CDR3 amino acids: CASSLEASGYNEQFF. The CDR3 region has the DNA TGTGCCAGCAGCTTAGAGGCTAGCGGATACAATGAGCAGTTCTTC.

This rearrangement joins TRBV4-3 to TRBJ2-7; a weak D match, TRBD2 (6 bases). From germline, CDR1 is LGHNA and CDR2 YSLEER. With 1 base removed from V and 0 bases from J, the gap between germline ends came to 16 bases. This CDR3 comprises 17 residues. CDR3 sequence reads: CASSQGLRDLSSYEQYF. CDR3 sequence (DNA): TGCGCCAGCAGCCAAGGCCTCCGGGACTTGAGCTCCTACGAGCAGTACTTC.

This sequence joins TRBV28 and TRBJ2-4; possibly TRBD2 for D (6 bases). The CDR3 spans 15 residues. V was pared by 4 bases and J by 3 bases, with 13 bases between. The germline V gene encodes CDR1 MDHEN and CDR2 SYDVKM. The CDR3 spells CASSSAGLVKNIQYF. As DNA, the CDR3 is TGTGCCAGCAGTTCTGCGGGACTGGTCAAAAACATTCAGTACTTC.

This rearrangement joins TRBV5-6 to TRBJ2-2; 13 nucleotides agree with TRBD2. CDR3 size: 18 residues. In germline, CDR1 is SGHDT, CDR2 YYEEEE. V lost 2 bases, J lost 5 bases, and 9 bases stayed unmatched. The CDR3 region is CASSFRLAGGLGTGELFF. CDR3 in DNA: TGTGCCAGCAGCTTTCGACTAGCGGGAGGCCTAGGGACCGGGGAGCTGTTTTTT. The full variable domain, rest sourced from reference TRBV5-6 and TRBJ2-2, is DAGVTQSPTHLIKTRGQQVTLRCSPKSGHDTVSWYQQALGQGPQFIFQYYEEEERQRGNFPDRFSGHQFPNYSSELNVNALLLGDSALYLCASSFRLAGGLGTGELFFGEGSRLTVL.

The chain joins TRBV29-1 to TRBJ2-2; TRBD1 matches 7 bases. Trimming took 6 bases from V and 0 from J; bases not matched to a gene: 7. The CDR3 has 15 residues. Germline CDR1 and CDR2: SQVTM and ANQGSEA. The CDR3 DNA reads TGCAGCGTCCGGGACAGAAGGTCGAACACCGGGGAGCTGTTTTTT. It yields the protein CSVRDRRSNTGELFF.

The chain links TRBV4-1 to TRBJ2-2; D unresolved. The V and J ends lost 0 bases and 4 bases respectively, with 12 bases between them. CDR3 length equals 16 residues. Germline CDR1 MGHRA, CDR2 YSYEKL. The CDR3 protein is CASSQESGPSTGELFF. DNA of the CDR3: TGCGCCAGCAGCCAAGAGTCGGGTCCCAGCACCGGGGAGCTGTTTTTT.

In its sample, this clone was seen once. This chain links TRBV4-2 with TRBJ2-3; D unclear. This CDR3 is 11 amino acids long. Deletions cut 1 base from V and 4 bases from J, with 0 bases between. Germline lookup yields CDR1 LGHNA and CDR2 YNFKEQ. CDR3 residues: CASSQADTQYF. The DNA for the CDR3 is TGTGCCAGCAGCCAAGCAGATACGCAGTATTTT.

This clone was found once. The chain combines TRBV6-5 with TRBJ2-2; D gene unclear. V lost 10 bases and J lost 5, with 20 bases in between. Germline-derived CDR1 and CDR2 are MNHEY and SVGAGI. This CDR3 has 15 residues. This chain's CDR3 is CATHRGEELTGELFF. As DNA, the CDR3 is TGTGCCACCCACCGAGGAGAGGAGTTAACCGGGGAGCTGTTTTTT.

The CDR3 sequence: CASSGTGDEKLFF. CDR3 DNA sequence: TGTGCCAGCAGCGGGACAGGGGATGAAAAACTGTTTTTT. The chain joins TRBV9 to TRBJ1-4; TRBD1 aligns across 9 bases. The V gene's germline CDR1 is SGDLS and CDR2 YYNGEE. Losses at the gene ends were 3 bases for V and 6 bases for J; bases not matched to a gene: 0. The CDR3 sequence is 13 residues long.

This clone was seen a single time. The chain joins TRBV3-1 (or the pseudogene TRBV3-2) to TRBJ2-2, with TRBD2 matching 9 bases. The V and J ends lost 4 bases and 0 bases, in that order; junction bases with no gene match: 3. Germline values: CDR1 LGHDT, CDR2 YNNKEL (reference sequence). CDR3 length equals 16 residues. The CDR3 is CASSPRLAANTGELFF. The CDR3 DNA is TGTGCCAGCAGCCCCCGACTAGCGGCGAACACCGGGGAGCTGTTTTTT.

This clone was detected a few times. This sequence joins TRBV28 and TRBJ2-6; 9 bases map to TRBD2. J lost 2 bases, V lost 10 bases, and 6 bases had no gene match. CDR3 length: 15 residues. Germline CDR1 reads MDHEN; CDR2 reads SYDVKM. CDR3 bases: TGTGCCATTGCGCGGGGGGGCGCTGGGGCCAACGTCCTGACTTTC. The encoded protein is CAIARGGAGANVLTF.

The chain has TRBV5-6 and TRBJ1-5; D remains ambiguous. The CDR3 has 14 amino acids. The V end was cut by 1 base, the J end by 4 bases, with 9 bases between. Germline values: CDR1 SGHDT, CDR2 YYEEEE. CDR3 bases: TGTGCCAGCAGCTTGACCCGGGAAAATCAGCCCCAGCATTTT. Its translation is CASSLTRENQPQHF.

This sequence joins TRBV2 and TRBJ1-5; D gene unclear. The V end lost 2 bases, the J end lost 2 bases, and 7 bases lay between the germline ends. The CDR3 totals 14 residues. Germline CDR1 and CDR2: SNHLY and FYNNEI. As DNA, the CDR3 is TGTGCCAGCAGTGAACTAACGGGCAATCAGCCCCAGCATTTT. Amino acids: CASSELTGNQPQHF.

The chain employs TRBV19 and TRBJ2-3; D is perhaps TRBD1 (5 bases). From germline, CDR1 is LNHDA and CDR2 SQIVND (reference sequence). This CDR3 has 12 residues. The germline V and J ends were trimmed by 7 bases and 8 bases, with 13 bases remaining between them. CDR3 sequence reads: CASTYGAGTQYF. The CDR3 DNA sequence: TGTGCCAGTACCTATGGGGCAGGTACGCAGTATTTT.

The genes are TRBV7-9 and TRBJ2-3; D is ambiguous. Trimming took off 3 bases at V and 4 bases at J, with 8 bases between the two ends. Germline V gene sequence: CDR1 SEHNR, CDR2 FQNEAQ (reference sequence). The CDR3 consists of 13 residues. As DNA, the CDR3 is TGTGCCAGCAGCTTCGACCCACCAGATACGCAGTATTTT. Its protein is CASSFDPPDTQYF.

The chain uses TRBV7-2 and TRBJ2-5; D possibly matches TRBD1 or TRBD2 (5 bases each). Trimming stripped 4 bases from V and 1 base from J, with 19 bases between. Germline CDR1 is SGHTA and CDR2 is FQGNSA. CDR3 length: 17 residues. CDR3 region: CASSSPLGAQAQETQYF. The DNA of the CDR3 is TGTGCCAGCAGCTCCCCCCTCGGGGCGCAGGCCCAAGAGACCCAGTACTTC.

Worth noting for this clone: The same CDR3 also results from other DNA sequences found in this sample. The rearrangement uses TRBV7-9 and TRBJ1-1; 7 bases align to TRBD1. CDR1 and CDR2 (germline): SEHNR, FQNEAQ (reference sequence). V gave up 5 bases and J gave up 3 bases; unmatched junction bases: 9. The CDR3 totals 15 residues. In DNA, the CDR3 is TGTGCCAGCAGCCCCCGACAGGGCGGGGACACTGAAGCTTTCTTT. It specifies CASSPRQGGDTEAFF.

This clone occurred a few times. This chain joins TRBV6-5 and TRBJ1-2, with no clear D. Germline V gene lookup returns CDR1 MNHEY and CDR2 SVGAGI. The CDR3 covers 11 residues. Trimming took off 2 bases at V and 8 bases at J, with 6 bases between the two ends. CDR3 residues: CASSYGGGYTF. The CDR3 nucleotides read TGTGCCAGCAGTTACGGCGGAGGCTACACCTTC.

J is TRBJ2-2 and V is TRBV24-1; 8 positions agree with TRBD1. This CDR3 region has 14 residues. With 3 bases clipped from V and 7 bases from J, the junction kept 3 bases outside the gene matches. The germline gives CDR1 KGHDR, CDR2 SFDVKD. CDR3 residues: CATSDRQGLGELFF. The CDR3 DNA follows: TGTGCCACCAGTGATAGACAGGGGCTCGGGGAGCTGTTTTTT.

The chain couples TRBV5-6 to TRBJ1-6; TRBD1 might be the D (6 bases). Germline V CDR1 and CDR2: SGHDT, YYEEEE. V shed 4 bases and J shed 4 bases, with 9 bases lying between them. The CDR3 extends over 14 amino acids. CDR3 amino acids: CASSRTAYNSPLHF. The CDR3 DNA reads TGTGCCAGCAGCCGGACAGCTTATAATTCACCCCTCCACTTT.

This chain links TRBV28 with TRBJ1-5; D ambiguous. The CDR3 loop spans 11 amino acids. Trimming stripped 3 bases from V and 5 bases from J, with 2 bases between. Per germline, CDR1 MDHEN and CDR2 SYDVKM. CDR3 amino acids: CASSFYQPQHF. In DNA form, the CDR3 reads TGTGCCAGCAGTTTTTATCAGCCCCAGCATTTT.

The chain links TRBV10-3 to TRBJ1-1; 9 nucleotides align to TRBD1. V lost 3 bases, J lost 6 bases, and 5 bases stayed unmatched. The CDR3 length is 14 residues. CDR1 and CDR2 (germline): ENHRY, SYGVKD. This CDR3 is CAISDRDREAEAFF. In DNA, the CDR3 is TGTGCCATCAGTGACAGGGACAGGGAAGCTGAAGCTTTCTTT.

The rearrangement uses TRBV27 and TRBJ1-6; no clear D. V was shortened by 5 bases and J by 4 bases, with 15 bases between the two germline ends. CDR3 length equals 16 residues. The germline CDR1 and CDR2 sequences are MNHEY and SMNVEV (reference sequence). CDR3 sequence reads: CASSPGSGSYNSPLHF. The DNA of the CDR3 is TGTGCCAGCAGTCCCGGGTCGGGATCTTATAATTCACCCCTCCACTTT.

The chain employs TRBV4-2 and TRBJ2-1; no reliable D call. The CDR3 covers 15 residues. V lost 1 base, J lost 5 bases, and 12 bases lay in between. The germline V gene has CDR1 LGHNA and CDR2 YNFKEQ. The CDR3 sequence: CASSQGRRPDNEQFF. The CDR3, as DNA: TGTGCCAGCAGCCAAGGTAGGCGGCCTGACAATGAGCAGTTCTTC.

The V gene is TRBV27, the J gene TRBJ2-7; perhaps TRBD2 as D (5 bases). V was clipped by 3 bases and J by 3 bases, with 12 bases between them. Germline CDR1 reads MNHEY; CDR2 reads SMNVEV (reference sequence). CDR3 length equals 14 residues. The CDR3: CASSLRGYHYEQYF. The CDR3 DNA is TGTGCCAGCAGTTTGAGAGGGTACCACTACGAGCAGTACTTC.

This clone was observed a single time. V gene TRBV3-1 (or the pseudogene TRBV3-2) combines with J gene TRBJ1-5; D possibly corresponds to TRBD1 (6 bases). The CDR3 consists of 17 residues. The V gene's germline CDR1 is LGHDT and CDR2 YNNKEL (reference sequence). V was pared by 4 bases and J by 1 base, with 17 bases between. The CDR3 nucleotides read TGTGCCAGCAGCCCTAGCCCCCGGGGGGCGAGCAATCAGCCCCAGCATTTT. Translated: CASSPSPRGASNQPQHF.

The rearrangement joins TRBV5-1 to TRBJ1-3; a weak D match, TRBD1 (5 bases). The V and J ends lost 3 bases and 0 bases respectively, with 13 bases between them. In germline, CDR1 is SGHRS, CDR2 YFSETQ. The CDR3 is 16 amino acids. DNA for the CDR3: TGCGCCAGCAGCTGGGGGACTGGTACCTCTGGAAACACCATATATTTT. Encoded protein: CASSWGTGTSGNTIYF. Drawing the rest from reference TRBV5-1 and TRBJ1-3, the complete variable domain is KAGVTQTPRYLIKTRGQQVTLSCSPISGHRSVSWYQQTPGQGLQFLFEYFSETQRNKGNFPGRFSGRQFSNSRSEMNVSTLELGDSALYLCASSWGTGTSGNTIYFGEGSWLTVV.

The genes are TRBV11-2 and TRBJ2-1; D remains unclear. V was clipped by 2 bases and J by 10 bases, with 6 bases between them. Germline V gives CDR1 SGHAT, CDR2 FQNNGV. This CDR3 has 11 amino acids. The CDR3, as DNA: TGTGCCAGCAGCTTAAGGTCCGAGCAGTTCTTC. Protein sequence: CASSLRSEQFF.